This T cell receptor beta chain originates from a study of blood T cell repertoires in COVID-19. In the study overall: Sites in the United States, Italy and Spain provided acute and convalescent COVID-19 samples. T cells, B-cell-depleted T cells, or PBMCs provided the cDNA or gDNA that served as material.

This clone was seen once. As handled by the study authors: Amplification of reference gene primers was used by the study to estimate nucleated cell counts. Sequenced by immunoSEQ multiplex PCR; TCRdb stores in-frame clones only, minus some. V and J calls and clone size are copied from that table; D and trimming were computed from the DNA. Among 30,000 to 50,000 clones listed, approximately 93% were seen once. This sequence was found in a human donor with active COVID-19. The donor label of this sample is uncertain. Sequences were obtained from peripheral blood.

CDR3 coding DNA: TGTGCCAGCATCTCCCTTAGGGGTAACACTGAAGCTTTCTTT. Translating it yields CASISLRGNTEAFF. The V gene is TRBV7-8, the J gene TRBJ1-1; maybe TRBD1 (5 bases). V was shortened by 7 bases and J by 2 bases, with 14 bases between the two germline ends. This CDR3 contains 14 residues. CDR1 is SGHVS, CDR2 FQNEAQ, per germline.